A single sample is the source of the 21 T cell receptor beta chains below, sequenced in a study of blood T cell repertoires in COVID-19. The method was immunoSEQ multiplex PCR; TCRdb's version includes in-frame clones alone and lacks a portion of them. The table lists fewer than 400,000 clones, approximately 92% of them singletons. The specimen was PBMCs or T cells enriched from blood (not recorded which). Receptor source: a woman in her thirties who had recovered from COVID-19.

The chain recombines TRBV3-1 (or the pseudogene TRBV3-2) with TRBJ1-3, with 12 bases aligning to TRBD1. J lost 8 bases, V lost 3 bases, and 5 bases had no gene match. The CDR3 extends over 15 amino acids. The germline V gene encodes CDR1 LGHDT and CDR2 YNNKEL (reference sequence). Here the CDR3 reads CASSHDGTGGDTIYF. The CDR3 region has the DNA TGTGCCAGCAGCCACGACGGGACAGGGGGCGACACCATATATTTT.

V usage is TRBV28 and J usage is TRBJ2-3; maybe TRBD2 (6 bases). V shed 7 bases and J shed 2 bases, with 13 bases lying between them. There are 14 residues in the CDR3. From germline, CDR1 is MDHEN and CDR2 SYDVKM. For the CDR3, the DNA is TGTGCCAGCAACTCACGCGGGATCACAGATACGCAGTATTTT. It encodes CASNSRGITDTQYF.

This chain links TRBV29-1 with TRBJ1-2; no firm D call. V lost 3 bases, J lost 4 bases, and 12 bases lay in between. The CDR3 runs 13 residues. Germline V gene data show CDR1 as SQVTM and CDR2 as ANQGSEA. CDR3 region: CSVEQDSRYGYTF. In nucleotides, the CDR3 is TGCAGCGTTGAGCAGGATTCGCGCTATGGCTACACCTTC.

The chain employs TRBV19 and TRBJ2-7, with D possibly being TRBD1 (5 bases). The CDR3 extends over 14 amino acids. Deletions cut 4 bases from V and 0 bases from J, with 10 bases between. Germline V gene lookup returns CDR1 LNHDA and CDR2 SQIVND (reference sequence). The CDR3 here is CASSSQGPSYEQYF. CDR3 in DNA: TGTGCCAGTAGTAGTCAGGGCCCCTCCTACGAGCAGTACTTC.

The CDR3 spells CASSLGLSLDEQYF. CDR3 coding DNA: TGTGCCAGCAGCTTAGGTCTTAGTCTCGACGAGCAGTACTTC. The chain couples TRBV7-9 to TRBJ2-7; D is unresolved. The germline V and J ends were trimmed by 1 base and 5 bases, with 12 bases remaining between them. Germline lookup yields CDR1 SEHNR and CDR2 FQNEAQ (reference sequence). The CDR3 is 14 amino acids.

V and J are TRBV28 and TRBJ2-2, with D perhaps matching TRBD2 (5 bases). Trimming left V 5 bases short and J 5 bases short, with 6 bases between. CDR1 MDHEN and CDR2 SYDVKM come from the germline V gene. The CDR3 contains 12 residues. CDR3 sequence (DNA): TGTGCCAGCAGTAGAGGGACCGGGGAGCTGTTTTTT. Its translation: CASSRGTGELFF. The full variable domain, its missing parts supplied by reference TRBV28 and TRBJ2-2, is DVKVTQSSRYLVKRTGEKVFLECVQDMDHENMFWYRQDPGLGLRLIYFSYDVKMKEKGDIPEGYSVSREKKERFSLILESASTNQTSMYLCASSRGTGELFFGEGSRLTVL.

This sequence joins TRBV7-9 and TRBJ2-1; 9 bases are shared with TRBD2. The CDR3 is made up of 17 amino acids. Trimming cost V 5 bases and J 4 bases; bases outside gene matches: 12. From germline, CDR1 is SEHNR and CDR2 FQNEAQ (reference sequence). The CDR3 region has the DNA TGTGCCAGCAGCCCGAGTAGCGGGAGTAGTCTTTACAATGAGCAGTTCTTC. Protein sequence: CASSPSSGSSLYNEQFF.

The V gene is TRBV7-2, the J gene TRBJ2-7; a possible D gene is TRBD2 (5 bases). The CDR3 runs 14 residues. The V end was cut by 1 base, the J end by 2 bases, with 9 bases between. Germline-derived CDR1 and CDR2 are SGHTA and FQGNSA. The CDR3: CASSLGGITYEQYF. Written as DNA, the CDR3 is TGTGCCAGCAGCTTAGGAGGGATCACCTACGAGCAGTACTTC.

The V call is TRBV18, the J call TRBJ1-4; D may be TRBD1 (6 bases). CDR3 size: 14 residues. Trimming removed 2 bases from V and 6 bases from J, with 10 bases in between. Germline CDR1 is KGHSH and CDR2 is LQKENI. CDR3 protein: CASSPGGRDEKLFF. CDR3 bases: TGTGCCAGCTCACCAGGGGGCCGAGATGAAAAACTGTTTTTT.

The rearrangement joins TRBV3-1 (or the pseudogene TRBV3-2) to TRBJ2-3, with 8 bases identical to TRBD2. The CDR3 sequence is 17 residues long. Germline lookup yields CDR1 LGHDT and CDR2 YNNKEL (reference sequence). V was clipped by 5 bases and J by 1 base; unmatched bases: 11. CDR3 nucleotides: TGTGCCAGCAGCTATCGACGGGGGGGTTGGGGCACAGATACGCAGTATTTT. Protein sequence: CASSYRRGGWGTDTQYF.

V gene TRBV6-5 combines with J gene TRBJ2-7, with D hard to call. CDR3 length: 14 amino acids. V gave up 6 bases and J gave up 5 bases, with 17 bases separating them. Per the germline V gene, CDR1 is MNHEY and CDR2 is SVGAGI. CDR3 protein: CASRTLVSTDEQYF. The CDR3 DNA reads TGTGCCAGCAGAACCCTAGTTTCAACGGACGAGCAGTACTTC.

The chain employs TRBV9 and TRBJ1-1; D unresolved. The CDR3 has 12 amino acids. Trimming removed 4 bases from V and 7 bases from J, with 11 bases in between. CDR1 and CDR2 from the germline V gene are SGDLS and YYNGEE. CDR3 coding DNA: TGTGCCAGCAGCCTCCCTAGCAGTGAAGCTTTCTTT. Its protein is CASSLPSSEAFF.

The chain employs TRBV27 and TRBJ1-2; 7 bases align to TRBD1. Losses at the gene ends were 8 bases for V and 8 bases for J; bases not matched to a gene: 17. Germline V gene lookup returns CDR1 MNHEY and CDR2 SMNVEV (reference sequence). This CDR3 contains 15 residues. CDR3 in amino acids: CASSPTLEGATGYTF. DNA of the CDR3: TGTGCCAGCTCCCCAACATTGGAGGGGGCGACGGGCTACACCTTC.

This chain links TRBV4-3 with TRBJ1-4, with D perhaps matching TRBD1 (5 bases). The V end was cut by 1 base, the J end by 0 bases, with 21 bases between. CDR3 length equals 20 residues. CDR1 LGHNA and CDR2 YSLEER come from the germline V gene. The CDR3 region has the DNA TGCGCCAGCAGCCAAGTTTGGAGGGGTTCGGGGCTTGCAACTAATGAAAAACTGTTTTTT. This sequence encodes CASSQVWRGSGLATNEKLFF.

CDR3 sequence: CASSREDRGINTEAFF. The CDR3, as DNA: TGTGCCAGCAGTCGAGAGGACAGGGGCATCAACACTGAAGCTTTCTTT. J is TRBJ1-1 and V is TRBV27; 9 bases are a match to TRBD1. Germline assignment: CDR1 MNHEY and CDR2 SMNVEV (reference sequence). With V trimmed by 5 bases and J by 2 bases, 9 bases remained unmatched. This CDR3 contains 16 residues.

V gene TRBV28 combines with J gene TRBJ2-7, with 8 positions matching TRBD1. The CDR3 spans 15 residues. Germline V lookup: CDR1 MDHEN, CDR2 SYDVKM. The V and J ends lost 7 bases and 3 bases, in that order; junction bases with no gene match: 11. The CDR3 here is CASNSEDREVYEQYF. Written as DNA, the CDR3 is TGTGCCAGCAATTCGGAGGACAGGGAAGTCTACGAGCAGTACTTC.

The chain carries TRBV6-1 and TRBJ1-6; a weak D match, TRBD1 (5 bases). The CDR3 is 14 amino acids. CDR1 is MNHNS, CDR2 SASEGT, per germline. V dropped 3 bases and J dropped 10 bases, with 13 bases sitting between them. CDR3 region: CASSEEGNYSPLHF. DNA of the CDR3: TGTGCCAGCAGTGAGGAGGGGAATTACTCACCCCTCCACTTT.

This clone was found once. The genes are TRBV2 and TRBJ2-1; D might be TRBD2 (5 bases). CDR1 is SNHLY and CDR2 is FYNNEI in the germline V gene. This CDR3 is built from 16 residues. V lost 8 bases and J lost 1, with 18 bases in between. CDR3 nucleotides: TGTGCCAGCCAGTTTACCGGCTGGAGGTCCTACAATGAGCAGTTCTTC. Its translation: CASQFTGWRSYNEQFF.

In this sample, this clone turned up once. V is TRBV10-3 and J is TRBJ2-1, with 7 nucleotides matching TRBD1. The germline CDR1 and CDR2 sequences are ENHRY and SYGVKD. J was trimmed by 6 bases and V by 2 bases; bases with no gene match: 10. CDR3 size: 16 residues. CDR3 sequence: CAISEPGTAKSNEQFF. The CDR3 DNA follows: TGTGCCATCAGTGAGCCGGGGACAGCAAAATCCAATGAGCAGTTCTTC.

The rearrangement links TRBV4-1 to TRBJ1-1; D is unresolved. The CDR3 loop spans 14 amino acids. V lost 4 bases and J 0 bases, leaving 9 bases between the germline ends. Germline CDR1 MGHRA, CDR2 YSYEKL. DNA of the CDR3: TGCGCCAGCAGCCCGAGAGATATGAACACTGAAGCTTTCTTT. Protein: CASSPRDMNTEAFF.

V and J are TRBV20-1 and TRBJ2-7, with TRBD2 as a possible D gene (5 bases). Germline V lookup: CDR1 DFQATT, CDR2 SNEGSKA (reference sequence). The CDR3 is 10 amino acids. The V end was cut by 6 bases, the J end by 6 bases, with 9 bases between. This CDR3 is CSAARAEQYF. The DNA of the CDR3 is TGCAGTGCGGCGAGGGCCGAGCAGTACTTC.